This TCR beta chain was obtained from a study of shared clonotypes between healthy human individuals. Findings of the study overall: Naive CD4 clonotype sharing across several donors was roughly 5%.

V was clipped by 1 base and J by 0 bases, with 6 bases between them. The CDR3 has 15 residues. CDR1 and CDR2 from the germline V gene are SGHVS and FQNEAQ. CD45RO negativity and positive selection for CCR7 defined naive CD8 cells, a population that excluded terminally differentiated effector memory CD45RA+ cells. An assay was performed, and its level was deep. Each sorted subset replicate got 200 ng genomic DNA, 30,000 or so genomes. Using immunoSEQ multiplex PCR, the repertoire was profiled, and TCRdb retains in-frame clones only, with some absent. The table records about 2.1 million clones, just under 95% of them present only once. Details on this clone: Its antigen is not identified.

Sequencing input: naive CD8+ T cells from PBMCs. The chain combines TRBV7-8 with TRBJ2-2; no clear D. The sequence came from a man aged 18 to 35 in good health. Some clones in this sample may be carry-over from other donors' samples. The DNA for the CDR3 is TGTGCCAGCAGCTTAGTCGACGCGAACACCGGGGAGCTGTTTTTT. Protein sequence: CASSLVDANTGELFF.